These 27 T cell receptor beta chains share one sample of origin, sequenced in a study of OX40 agonist ivuxolimab in advanced cancers. Assay: immunoSEQ multiplex PCR; the TCRdb copy retains only in-frame clones and omits some. The sample has around 26,000 clones; about 76% are singletons. This sample comprised CD4+ or CD8+ T cells sorted from blood, obtained in a trial of the OX40 agonist ivuxolimab. These receptors were taken from an adult with an advanced solid tumor such as melanoma, head and neck, liver or kidney cancer.

The chain joins TRBV5-1 to TRBJ1-2; 9 positions agree with TRBD1. The length of the CDR3 is 14 residues. V lost 0 bases, J lost 6 bases, and 3 bases stayed unmatched. Germline values: CDR1 SGHRS, CDR2 YFSETQ. CDR3 bases: TGCGCCAGCAGCTTGGAAACAGGGGGCGATGGCTACACCTTC. The encoded protein is CASSLETGGDGYTF. The entire variable domain, with the rest obtained from reference TRBV5-1 and TRBJ1-2, is as follows: KAGVTQTPRYLIKTRGQQVTLSCSPISGHRSVSWYQQTPGQGLQFLFEYFSETQRNKGNFPGRFSGRQFSNSRSEMNVSTLELGDSALYLCASSLETGGDGYTFGSGTRLTVV.

This chain joins TRBV11-2 and TRBJ2-1; D is possibly TRBD1 (6 bases). Trimming removed 1 base from V and 5 bases from J, with 12 bases in between. Germline V gene lookup returns CDR1 SGHAT and CDR2 FQNNGV. The CDR3 covers 15 residues. The DNA of the CDR3 is TGTGCCAGCAGCTTAGTCTCAGGGGTCAACAATGAGCAGTTCTTC. Its protein product is CASSLVSGVNNEQFF.

The chain links TRBV2 to TRBJ2-1; 11 nucleotides match TRBD2. The ends lost 6 bases at V and 3 bases at J; junction bases unmatched: 10. This CDR3 comprises 17 residues. The V gene's germline CDR1 is SNHLY and CDR2 FYNNEI. The CDR3 loop is CASRPGLAELNYNEQFF. The CDR3 region has the DNA TGTGCCAGCAGACCGGGACTAGCGGAACTTAACTACAATGAGCAGTTCTTC.

The chain joins TRBV5-1 to TRBJ2-1, with D possibly being TRBD2 (5 bases). Per the germline V gene, CDR1 is SGHRS and CDR2 is YFSETQ. The V end was cut by 2 bases, the J end by 7 bases, with 10 bases between. There are 13 residues in the CDR3. In DNA form, the CDR3 reads TGCGCCAGCAGCTTACTAGGTGGTAATGAGCAGTTCTTC. Residues: CASSLLGGNEQFF.

The rearrangement links TRBV28 to TRBJ2-5; TRBD2 matches at 7 bases. CDR1 MDHEN and CDR2 SYDVKM come from the germline V gene. The CDR3 extends over 14 amino acids. Trimming at V came to 2 bases and at J to 6 bases, leaving 6 bases not matched to a gene. The CDR3 loop reads CASSLVREVQTQYF. In DNA form, the CDR3 reads TGTGCCAGCAGTTTAGTTCGGGAGGTTCAGACCCAGTACTTC.

This rearrangement joins TRBV7-8 to TRBJ2-2, with TRBD2 matching over 11 bases. Germline V gene lookup returns CDR1 SGHVS and CDR2 FQNEAQ. The CDR3 covers 15 residues. After removal of 5 bases from V and 11 bases from J, the junction contained 10 bases not matched to a gene. The CDR3 is CASSPTGLADVELFF. The CDR3 DNA reads TGTGCCAGCAGCCCGACGGGACTAGCGGACGTTGAGCTGTTTTTT.

Here the CDR3 reads CASSAASGGITDTQYF. The DNA of the CDR3 is TGTGCCAGCAGCGCCGCTAGCGGGGGGATCACAGATACGCAGTATTTT. The V call is TRBV9, the J call TRBJ2-3; 11 bases agree with TRBD2. CDR3 length equals 16 residues. Germline V CDR1 and CDR2: SGDLS, YYNGEE. The V gene end was trimmed by 3 bases and the J gene end by 2 bases; junction bases not matched to a gene: 5.

The chain has TRBV5-1 and TRBJ2-1; perhaps TRBD1 as D (5 bases). V was clipped by 6 bases and J by 10 bases, with 20 bases between them. Germline CDR1 reads SGHRS; CDR2 reads YFSETQ. The CDR3 spans 14 residues. Here the CDR3 DNA reads TGCGCCAGCACCATTAGGGGCCCTACATGGGAGCAGTTCTTC. Protein: CASTIRGPTWEQFF. The variable domain in full, with the rest retrieved from reference TRBV5-1 and TRBJ2-1, is KAGVTQTPRYLIKTRGQQVTLSCSPISGHRSVSWYQQTPGQGLQFLFEYFSETQRNKGNFPGRFSGRQFSNSRSEMNVSTLELGDSALYLCASTIRGPTWEQFFGPGTRLTVL.

Only one count was recorded for this clone. The chain employs TRBV11-1 and TRBJ2-5, with a possible D match to TRBD1 (6 bases). V gave up 10 bases and J gave up 4 bases, with 16 bases separating them. Looked up from germline, CDR1 is SGHAT and CDR2 is FQDESV (reference sequence). The CDR3 has 13 amino acids. The CDR3 region is CATSTGKGETQYF. CDR3 coding DNA: TGTGCCACATCCACAGGGAAGGGAGAGACCCAGTACTTC.

The CDR3 loop reads CASRSGTTIYEQYF. The CDR3 region has the DNA TGTGCCAGCAGATCCGGGACTACCATCTACGAGCAGTACTTC. This chain uses TRBV7-9 with TRBJ2-7; 7 bases fit TRBD2. With V trimmed by 6 bases and J by 3 bases, 8 bases remained unmatched. Germline values: CDR1 SEHNR, CDR2 FQNEAQ (reference sequence). This CDR3 spans 14 amino acids.

This clone was found a few times. The chain is built from TRBV11-3 and TRBJ1-1; D is ambiguous. The germline V gene encodes CDR1 SGHNT and CDR2 YENEEA. V was pared by 1 base and J by 2 bases, with 5 bases between. CDR3 length: 13 amino acids. The CDR3 DNA reads TGTGCCAGCAGCTTAGTGAGTAACACTGAAGCTTTCTTT. It specifies CASSLVSNTEAFF.

The V and J genes are TRBV9 and TRBJ1-5; D is unresolved. CDR1 is SGDLS, CDR2 YYNGEE, per germline. The CDR3 is made up of 13 amino acids. V lost 0 bases to trimming and J lost 3 bases, with 4 bases between them. The CDR3 DNA is TGTGCCAGCAGCGTAGGAGACAATCAGCCCCAGCATTTT. Amino acids: CASSVGDNQPQHF.

V is TRBV19 and J is TRBJ2-5; 12 nucleotides agree with TRBD1. The germline gives CDR1 LNHDA, CDR2 SQIVND (reference sequence). V shed 3 bases and J 5 bases; nucleotides not matched to a gene: 10. This CDR3 region has 17 residues. This chain's CDR3 is CASSIGLGQGATETQYF. CDR3 nucleotide sequence: TGTGCCAGTAGTATTGGTCTGGGACAGGGGGCTACGGAGACCCAGTACTTC.

The rearrangement links TRBV9 to TRBJ1-2, with a weak D call TRBD1 (6 bases). CDR3 length: 16 amino acids. Trimming pared 0 bases from V and 4 bases from J, leaving 16 bases between. Germline V lookup: CDR1 SGDLS, CDR2 YYNGEE. CDR3 protein: CASSVVPGGLIYGYTF. In DNA, the CDR3 is TGTGCCAGCAGCGTAGTCCCGGGGGGGCTTATCTATGGCTACACCTTC.

This clone was observed a few times. Within the sample, other DNA sequences also encode this same CDR3. The chain carries TRBV11-2 and TRBJ2-1, with no clear D. Looked up from germline, CDR1 is SGHAT and CDR2 is FQNNGV. The CDR3 extends over 12 amino acids. V lost 4 bases and J lost 9, with 10 bases in between. The CDR3, as DNA: TGTGCCAGCAGCTCCAGGTACGGTGAGCAGTTCTTC. Translated: CASSSRYGEQFF. Complete variable domain (other parts from reference TRBV11-2 and TRBJ2-1): EAGVAQSPRYKIIEKRQSVAFWCNPISGHATLYWYQQILGQGPKLLIQFQNNGVVDDSQLPKDRFSAERLKGVDSTLKIQPAKLEDSAVYLCASSSRYGEQFFGPGTRLTVL.

J is TRBJ2-7 and V is TRBV7-6; TRBD1 is a possible D gene (6 bases). V lost 0 bases to trimming and J lost 3 bases, with 9 bases between them. This CDR3 is built from 14 residues. The germline V gene has CDR1 SGHVS and CDR2 FNYEAQ. DNA of the CDR3: TGTGCCAGCAGCTTAGCGGACAGTTTCTACGAGCAGTACTTC. Protein: CASSLADSFYEQYF. Complete variable domain (other parts from reference TRBV7-6 and TRBJ2-7): GAGVSQSPRYKVTKRGQDVALRCDPISGHVSLYWYRQALGQGPEFLTYFNYEAQQDKSGLPNDRFSAERPEGSISTLTIQRTEQRDSAMYRCASSLADSFYEQYFGPGTRLTVT.

The V call is TRBV7-9, the J call TRBJ1-5; D is uncertain. Deletions cut 1 base from V and 5 bases from J, with 3 bases between. Germline V lookup: CDR1 SEHNR, CDR2 FQNEAQ (reference sequence). The CDR3 has 12 amino acids. The CDR3 protein is CASSLEDQPQHF. CDR3 DNA sequence: TGTGCCAGCAGCTTAGAGGATCAGCCCCAGCATTTT.

This CDR3 reads CASTYGGNTIYF. The CDR3 nucleotides are TGTGCCAGCACCTACGGGGGAAACACCATATATTTT. The chain recombines TRBV5-6 with TRBJ1-3; unclear D gene. CDR1 and CDR2 from the germline V gene are SGHDT and YYEEEE. CDR3 length: 12 amino acids. Trimming removed 6 bases from V and 4 bases from J, with 8 bases in between.

This chain joins TRBV10-1 and TRBJ2-1; TRBD2 aligns across 8 bases. Looked up from germline, CDR1 is WNHNN and CDR2 is SYGVQD (reference sequence). The ends lost 1 base at V and 4 bases at J; junction bases unmatched: 9. The CDR3 extends over 17 amino acids. In DNA, the CDR3 is TGCGCCAGCAGTGAGTTACCCGGACTAGCAGGTTACAATGAGCAGTTCTTC. Protein: CASSELPGLAGYNEQFF.

The J gene is TRBJ2-1, the V gene TRBV7-9; 9 bases line up with TRBD2. CDR3 length: 14 residues. V dropped 5 bases and J dropped 9; count of bases not matched to a gene: 8. CDR1 and CDR2 from the germline V gene are SEHNR and FQNEAQ (reference sequence). CDR3 residues: CASSRPLAGTEQFF. DNA for the CDR3: TGTGCCAGCAGCCGACCCCTAGCGGGAACTGAGCAGTTCTTC.

The rearrangement links TRBV21-1 to TRBJ1-4; the DNA was not compared with TRBD1, the D call given in the table. TRBV21-1 is termed a pseudogene. The CDR3 totals 17 residues. The CDR3 DNA reads as TGTGCCAGCAGCAAAGCGCTTTTAATGACAGGCTGGGGGAAACTGTTTTTT. This sequence encodes CASSKALLMTGWGKLFF.

The chain combines TRBV7-9 with TRBJ1-2; 8 bases are shared with TRBD1. V shed 1 base, J shed 6 bases, and the junction held 4 bases outside the gene matches. From germline, CDR1 is SEHNR and CDR2 FQNEAQ (reference sequence). The CDR3 consists of 14 residues. The CDR3 region is CASSLGTGTNGYTF. In nucleotides, the CDR3 is TGTGCCAGCAGCTTAGGGACAGGGACAAATGGCTACACCTTC. The full variable domain, in which reference TRBV7-9 and TRBJ1-2 provide the parts outside the CDR3, is DTGVSQNPRHKITKRGQNVTFRCDPISEHNRLYWYRQTLGQGPEFLTYFQNEAQLEKSRLLSDRFSAERPKGSFSTLEIQRTEQGDSAMYLCASSLGTGTNGYTFGSGTRLTVV.

The chain joins TRBV9 to TRBJ2-1, with 8 bases lining up with TRBD1. The CDR3 spans 13 residues. V lost 6 bases and J lost 7; bases outside the gene matches: 6. Germline CDR1 SGDLS, CDR2 YYNGEE. The CDR3, as DNA: TGTGCCAGCAACAGGGGGGTGGAAAATGAGCAGTTCTTC. Protein product: CASNRGVENEQFF.

The rearrangement joins TRBV5-6 to TRBJ2-4; D remains unclear. This CDR3 has 16 residues. Trimming cost V 0 bases and J 3 bases, with 13 bases left between them. Germline CDR1 and CDR2: SGHDT and YYEEEE. The CDR3 here is CASSLGSAADKNIQYF. CDR3 sequence (DNA): TGTGCCAGCAGCTTGGGGTCTGCGGCAGACAAAAACATTCAGTACTTC.

This chain joins TRBV7-9 and TRBJ2-1, with 7 nucleotides matching TRBD2. The germline V gene has CDR1 SEHNR and CDR2 FQNEAQ (reference sequence). Unmatched junction bases numbered 6, after V lost 5 bases and J lost 8 bases. CDR3 length: 13 amino acids. CDR3 protein: CASSVTSVDEQFF. The CDR3 coding sequence is TGTGCCAGCAGCGTTACTAGCGTCGATGAGCAGTTCTTC.

The chain carries TRBV7-9 and TRBJ2-1; tentatively, D is TRBD1 (6 bases). Germline lookup yields CDR1 SEHNR and CDR2 FQNEAQ (reference sequence). The V gene lost 1 base and the J gene lost 6 bases, with 16 bases spanning the gap. The CDR3 spans 16 residues. The CDR3 sequence: CASSLGRRDNFNEQFF. DNA of the CDR3: TGTGCCAGCAGCTTAGGTCGACGGGACAACTTCAATGAGCAGTTCTTC.

This sequence joins TRBV29-1 and TRBJ1-2, with 8 nucleotides matching TRBD1. V lost 6 bases, J lost 8 bases, and 11 bases stayed unmatched. The CDR3 covers 13 residues. Looked up from germline, CDR1 is SQVTM and CDR2 is ANQGSEA. The CDR3 sequence is CSVEPWTGRGYTF. Written as DNA, the CDR3 is TGCAGCGTCGAACCTTGGACAGGGAGGGGCTACACCTTC.